The clone carrying this T cell receptor beta chain was recorded at least ten times. This record belongs to a study of blood T cells in healthy people across ages. The use of a sample-barcoded 5' primer and a J-beta primer mix characterized a second PCR of 7 to 11 cycles. MiXCR, run by TCRdb on the 5' RACE reads, gives a single entry per CDR3 protein. There are hundreds of thousands of distinct CDR3 sequences in the sample; 29% occur only once, and approximately 15% lies in the top ten. From germline, CDR1 is SGHTA and CDR2 FQGNSA. This CDR3 has 16 amino acids. Deletions cut 7 bases from V and 7 bases from J, with 20 bases between. Drawing of peripheral blood yielded 8.5 to 10 milliliters from each donor.

The specimen was blood. The TCR was taken from a woman aged 80 or older in good health. This chain connects TRBV7-2 to TRBJ1-6; weak D call: TRBD1 (6 bases). The CDR3 nucleotides read TGTGCCAGCACCCAGGGGTGGTCGAGGGGGAATTCACCCCTCCACTTT. Its protein is CASTQGWSRGNSPLHF.